This T cell receptor beta chain originates from a study of T cell repertoires in cytomegalovirus infection. Study-level information: A matching HLA type, together with CMV infection, was signaled by public TCR beta signatures. Study-level findings and limits: Using cumulative public TCR beta family frequency, the authors identified those who carried CMV together with the relevant HLA. HLA-C-restricted CMV clonotypes gave the most frequent clonotype in two of eight donors.

The ends were cut back, 2 bases at V and 3 bases at J, with 14 bases in the middle. CDR1 and CDR2 from the germline V gene are SGHNT and YYREEE (reference sequence). This CDR3 spans 15 amino acids. As concerns this clonotype: Antigen specificity is unknown.

TCRdb redid the calling of the reads with MiXCR, one entry per CDR3 protein. The sample holds approximately 700,000 distinct CDR3 sequences, less than 40% seen once. The V and J genes are TRBV5-4 and TRBJ2-5, with a weak D call TRBD2 (5 bases). This receptor was obtained from a human donor in good health (CMV status not recorded). Some clones in this sample may be carry-over from other donors' samples. The sequenced material came from PBMCs. The CDR3 DNA is TGTGCCAGCAGCTTTGGGGAGAGGAGAGAAGAGACCCAGTACTTC. Translating gives CASSFGERREETQYF.